This TCR beta chain is drawn from a study of cytomegalovirus exposure and HLA in healthy donors. As for the donors, each was a healthy bone marrow donor. The germline V and J ends were trimmed by 8 bases and 5 bases, with 15 bases remaining between them. The CDR3 has 14 amino acids. Germline CDR1 and CDR2: MDHEN and SYDVKM. PCR primers comprised 60 Vbeta and 13 Jbeta primers. The table came from immunoSEQ multiplex PCR; TCRdb's copy has only in-frame clones and leaves some out. The sample carries under 300,000 clones, 86% recorded once. This receptor was taken from a middle-aged man in good health and CMV-seropositive. The rearrangement uses TRBV28 and TRBJ2-2, with a weak D call TRBD2 (6 bases). Sequencing used PBMCs. In DNA, the CDR3 is TGTGCCAGCCAGGCCTTTGGGGGGACCGGGGAGCTGTTTTTT. Translating gives CASQAFGGTGELFF.